Listed here is a single T cell receptor (beta chain). The data belong to a study of blood T cell repertoires in COVID-19. On the study more broadly: COVID-19 samples collected from the United States, Italy and Spain covered acute and convalescent phases. PBMCs, B-cell-depleted T cells, or T cells provided the cDNA or gDNA that made up the material.

V lost 6 bases and J 2 bases, leaving 11 bases between the germline ends. The CDR3 has 13 residues. Original processing methods: Scientists estimated how many nucleated cells there were by amplifying reference gene primers. Data came from immunoSEQ multiplex PCR; TCRdb stores just in-frame clones and leaves some out. V and J calls and clone size are given by that table; D and trimming were obtained from the DNA. The table has 120,000 or so clones, more than 75% seen once. Material for sequencing was peripheral blood. This chain uses TRBV12-3 or TRBV12-4 with TRBJ2-7, with D perhaps TRBD2 (7 bases). The origin of this receptor is a woman in her seventies with acute or convalescent COVID-19. CDR3: CASRGGAAYEQYF. As DNA, the CDR3 is TGTGCCAGCAGGGGGGGGGCGGCCTACGAGCAGTACTTC.